This T cell receptor beta chain was profiled in a study of blood T cell repertoires in COVID-19. Across the study: Specimens from acute and convalescent COVID-19 originated in the United States, Italy and Spain. Sources were T cells, B-cell-depleted T cells, or PBMCs; the material itself was cDNA or gDNA.

Per the original methods: Scientists estimated how many nucleated cells there were by amplifying reference gene primers. Some clones are missing from TCRdb's copy, which holds only in-frame ones; the method was immunoSEQ multiplex PCR. The V and J calls and clone size are taken from that table; D and trimming were inferred from the DNA. The table lists 55,000 to 65,000 clones, around 83% of them singletons. This clone was observed a handful of times. CDR3 length: 17 amino acids. Germline lookup yields CDR1 SGHNT and CDR2 YYREEE (reference sequence). Trimming cost V 4 bases and J 3 bases; bases outside gene matches: 9.

The chain is built from TRBV5-4 and TRBJ2-3; 12 positions match TRBD2. The receptor was isolated from a human donor in a cohort sampled during active COVID-19. Material: peripheral blood. The CDR3 sequence is CASSPSLAGGQTDTQYF. Here the CDR3 DNA reads TGTGCCAGCAGCCCGAGCCTAGCGGGGGGGCAGACAGATACGCAGTATTTT.